This T cell receptor beta chain was observed in a study of blood T cell repertoires in COVID-19. Study as a whole: Samples of COVID-19 (acute and convalescent) were obtained from the United States, Italy and Spain.

Some clones are missing from TCRdb's copy, which holds only in-frame ones; the method was immunoSEQ multiplex PCR. The sample includes around 140,000 clones, over 80% of them seen just once. This CDR3 has 15 amino acids. Looked up from germline, CDR1 is GTSNPN and CDR2 is SVGIG (reference sequence). V dropped 2 bases and J dropped 2 bases, with 10 bases sitting between them. The sequence came from a man aged 50-59 years with active COVID-19. The J gene is TRBJ2-6, the V gene TRBV30; D is unresolved. Specimen: peripheral blood. The CDR3 reads CAWSLRRTGANVLTF. In nucleotides, the CDR3 is TGTGCCTGGAGTCTCCGGAGAACTGGGGCCAACGTCCTGACTTTC.